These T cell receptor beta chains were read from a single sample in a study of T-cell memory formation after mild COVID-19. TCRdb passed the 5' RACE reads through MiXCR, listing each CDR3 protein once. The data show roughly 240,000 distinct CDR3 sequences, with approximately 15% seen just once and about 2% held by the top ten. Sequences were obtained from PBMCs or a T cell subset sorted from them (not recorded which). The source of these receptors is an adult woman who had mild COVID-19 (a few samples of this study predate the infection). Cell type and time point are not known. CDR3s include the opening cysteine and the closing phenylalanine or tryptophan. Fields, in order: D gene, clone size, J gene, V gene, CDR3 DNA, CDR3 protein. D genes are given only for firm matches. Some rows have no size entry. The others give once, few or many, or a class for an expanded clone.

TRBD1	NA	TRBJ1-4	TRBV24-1	TGTGCCACCAGTGAACCCACAGGGGGTGATGAAAAACTGTTTTTT	CATSEPTGGDEKLFF
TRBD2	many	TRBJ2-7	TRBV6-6	TGTGCCAGCAGTTACGACGAGACTAGCGGGAGAAGTGAGCAGTACTTC	CASSYDETSGRSEQYF
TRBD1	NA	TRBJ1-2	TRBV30	TGTGCCTGGAGGGGACAGGGGTTTGGCTACACCTTC	CAWRGQGFGYTF
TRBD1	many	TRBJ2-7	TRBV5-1	TGCGCCAGCAGCCCCCGGACAGGCGCGGACGAGCAGTACTTC	CASSPRTGADEQYF
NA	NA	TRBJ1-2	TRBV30	TGTGCCTGGAGTGTAGGCCAGGGCGTTTTCGAATCCCATGGCTACACCTTC	CAWSVGQGVFESHGYTF
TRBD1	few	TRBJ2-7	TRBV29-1	TGCAGCGTTCGAGACAGGGCCGGCTACGAGCAGTACTTC	CSVRDRAGYEQYF
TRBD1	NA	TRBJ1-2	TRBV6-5	TGTGCCAGCAGTTACTCCCGACAGGGGGTCGGCTACACCTTC	CASSYSRQGVGYTF
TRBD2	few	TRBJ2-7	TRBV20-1	TGCAGTGCTAGCCCCGGGACTAGGGTTAGTGGCGAGCAGTACTTC	CSASPGTRVSGEQYF
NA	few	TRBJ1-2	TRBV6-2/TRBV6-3	TGTGCCAGCAGTTACGCCGGAGGATTCGATGGCTACACCTTC	CASSYAGGFDGYTF
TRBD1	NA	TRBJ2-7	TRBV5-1	TGCGCCAGCTACACCGGGACAGGGGCATCCTACGAGCAGTACTTC	CASYTGTGASYEQYF
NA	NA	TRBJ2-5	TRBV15	TGTGCCACCAGCAGAGGGGGGACCCAGTACTTC	CATSRGGTQYF
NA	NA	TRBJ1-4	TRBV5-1	TGCGCCAGCAGCTTGGTGGGGGACGATGAAAAACTGTTTTTT	CASSLVGDDEKLFF
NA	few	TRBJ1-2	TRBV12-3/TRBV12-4	TGTGCCAGCAGCACCCAACAACAAGGCTACACCTTC	CASSTQQQGYTF
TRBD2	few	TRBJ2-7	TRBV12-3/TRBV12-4	TGTGCCAGCAGTCGAACCCTTGGGGGTAGCGGGAGGTCATACGAGCAGTACTTC	CASSRTLGGSGRSYEQYF
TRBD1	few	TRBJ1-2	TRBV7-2	TGTGCCAGCAGCTTGGACAGGTCCCGATATGGCTACACCTTC	CASSLDRSRYGYTF
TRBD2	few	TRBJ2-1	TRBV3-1	TGTGCCAGCAGCCAAGGGGGGGAGCGGGGACGGCAGTTCTTC	CASSQGGERGRQFF
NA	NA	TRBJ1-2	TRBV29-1	TGCAGCGTCGAATACGGCTACACCTTC	CSVEYGYTF